The rows below give T cell receptor beta chains drawn from one sample of a study of regulatory T cells in long-lasting Graves disease. TCRdb re-called the multiplex PCR reads through MiXCR, storing one row per CDR3 protein. The sample consists of hundreds of thousands of distinct CDR3 sequences, around 17% of them appearing once. The same data also went into a second study, on T cells in Graves' hyperthyroidism and ophthalmopathy.

The sample in question was peripheral blood mononuclear cells (PBMCs), obtained at new diagnosis, from a patient treated with antithyroid drugs. These receptors were obtained from a woman aged 25-40 years with Graves disease. The CDR3 runs from the conserved cysteine through the conserved F or W. The D gene is left open where the match is weak. Clone size appears in some rows only: once, few, many, or a class for an expanded clone.

many	TRBJ2-3	-	TRBV28	CASNGLLTTDTQYF	TGTGCCAGCAACGGACTCTTAACCACAGATACGCAGTATTTT
many	TRBJ2-1	-	TRBV27	CASRKDWAVDPYNEQFF	TGTGCCAGCAGGAAAGACTGGGCAGTCGACCCATACAATGAGCAGTTCTTC
few	TRBJ1-5	-	TRBV7-9	CASREENQPQHF	TGTGCCAGCCGGGAGGAAAATCAGCCCCAGCATTTT
-	TRBJ2-2	TRBD2	TRBV3-1	CASSREGLAGVTGELFF	TGTGCCAGCAGCCGAGAAGGACTAGCGGGAGTTACCGGGGAGCTGTTTTTT
many	TRBJ2-3	TRBD2	TRBV29-1	CSVGAAGTSGSTDTQYF	TGCAGCGTTGGGGCGGCGGGGACTAGCGGGAGTACAGATACGCAGTATTTT
-	TRBJ1-3	-	TRBV5-1	CASSLEQGLSGNTIYF	TGCGCCAGCAGCTTAGAGCAGGGCCTCTCTGGAAACACCATATATTTT
many	TRBJ2-7	-	TRBV2	CASSYVSTYEQYF	TGTGCCAGCAGCTACGTTTCTACCTACGAGCAGTACTTC
few	TRBJ1-3	TRBD1	TRBV3-1	CASSQASGGQSSGNTIYF	TGTGCCAGCAGCCAAGCCTCAGGGGGGCAGTCATCTGGAAACACCATATATTTT
few	TRBJ1-4	TRBD1	TRBV5-6	CASSHPPGQGEKLFF	TGTGCCAGCAGCCACCCTCCGGGACAGGGCGAAAAACTGTTTTTT
-	TRBJ2-7	-	TRBV5-1	CASSLVSGISYEQYF	TGCGCCAGCAGCTTGGTATCTGGCATCTCCTACGAGCAGTACTTC
many	TRBJ2-1	-	TRBV28	CASRGGGVTYNEQFF	TGTGCCAGCAGGGGCGGTGGGGTGACCTACAATGAGCAGTTCTTC
many	TRBJ1-1	-	TRBV6-1	CASRRSTEAFF	TGTGCCAGCAGGAGGAGCACTGAAGCTTTCTTT
many	TRBJ1-5	-	TRBV28	CASSLDYPSIRPQHF	TGTGCCAGCAGTTTAGATTACCCCTCAATTCGGCCCCAGCATTTT
many	TRBJ1-4	TRBD1	TRBV28	CASIAAGTGGDLLFF	TGTGCCAGCATTGCCGCGGGGACAGGGGGCGATTTACTGTTTTTT
few	TRBJ2-3	-	TRBV10-1	CASSESTYWGTDTQYF	TGCGCCAGCAGTGAGTCGACTTATTGGGGCACAGATACGCAGTATTTT
many	TRBJ1-1	-	TRBV20-1	CSARDSGRFITTTEAFF	TGCAGTGCTAGAGATAGCGGCAGGTTCATCACCACCACTGAAGCTTTCTTT
many	TRBJ1-1	-	TRBV28	CASSSPPGFSNTEAFF	TGTGCCAGCAGTTCTCCCCCAGGCTTTTCGAACACTGAAGCTTTCTTT
few	TRBJ1-5	-	TRBV5-1	CASSPDAVGTGNQPQHF	TGCGCCAGCAGCCCAGACGCCGTGGGGACGGGCAATCAGCCCCAGCATTTT
-	TRBJ2-1	-	TRBV7-6	CASSLAPYNEQFF	TGTGCCAGCAGCTTAGCGCCATACAATGAGCAGTTCTTC
many	TRBJ2-3	TRBD2	TRBV27	CASGEGTSGSDTQYF	TGTGCCAGCGGGGAGGGGACTAGCGGGAGTGATACGCAGTATTTT
many	TRBJ1-5	-	TRBV2	CASSESVGAGKQPQHF	TGTGCCAGCAGTGAATCAGTTGGGGCAGGGAAACAGCCCCAGCATTTT
many	TRBJ2-6	-	TRBV2	CASSGRRVSGANVLTF	TGTGCCAGCAGCGGACGACGGGTCTCTGGGGCCAACGTCCTGACTTTC
few	TRBJ2-7	-	TRBV5-4	CASSETTGPGAYEQYF	TGTGCCAGCAGCGAAACCACAGGACCCGGGGCCTACGAGCAGTACTTC
few	TRBJ2-3	-	TRBV20-1	CSASWDGDTDTQYF	TGCAGTGCCTCGTGGGACGGTGACACAGATACGCAGTATTTT
-	TRBJ2-7	TRBD2	TRBV18	CASYGGAVYEQYF	TGTGCCAGCTACGGGGGGGCCGTCTACGAGCAGTACTTC
few	TRBJ2-1	-	TRBV18	CASSPRAGDSYNEQFF	TGTGCCAGCTCACCACGAGCCGGGGACTCCTACAATGAGCAGTTCTTC
few	TRBJ2-3	TRBD2	TRBV3-1	CASSFLAGGGTDTQYF	TGTGCCAGCAGCTTCCTAGCGGGAGGCGGCACAGATACGCAGTATTTT
few	TRBJ1-5	TRBD1	TRBV20-1	CSASPPGQIPLRPQHF	TGCAGTGCTAGCCCCCCGGGACAGATTCCTCTCCGGCCCCAGCATTTT
many	TRBJ1-1	-	TRBV6-2/TRBV6-3	CASSYDTLTEAFF	TGTGCCAGCAGTTACGACACACTCACTGAAGCTTTCTTT
few	TRBJ2-1	-	TRBV20-1	CSAGSLDSSSYNEQFF	TGCAGTGCTGGGAGCCTGGACTCTAGCTCCTACAATGAGCAGTTCTTC
few	TRBJ2-1	-	TRBV7-9	CASSLPQSYNEQFF	TGTGCCAGCAGCTTACCCCAAAGTTACAATGAGCAGTTCTTC
few	TRBJ2-5	-	TRBV5-1	CASSLFRVSETQYF	TGCGCCAGCAGCTTGTTCCGGGTTTCAGAGACCCAGTACTTC
-	TRBJ2-5	-	TRBV9	CASTVSFLSETQYF	TGTGCCAGCACGGTTTCTTTTCTATCGGAGACCCAGTACTTC
many	TRBJ1-1	-	TRBV7-9	CAGGTNTEAFF	TGTGCCGGCGGGACGAACACTGAAGCTTTCTTT
few	TRBJ1-2	-	TRBV30	CAWTPRFEYGYTF	TGTGCCTGGACCCCGCGGTTTGAGTATGGCTACACCTTC
many	TRBJ1-1	-	TRBV11-1	CASSPPPLNTEAFF	TGTGCCAGCAGCCCTCCCCCTCTGAACACTGAAGCTTTCTTT
many	TRBJ2-3	-	TRBV2	CASRGGLFTDTQYF	TGTGCCAGCAGGGGCGGGCTGTTCACAGATACGCAGTATTTT
few	TRBJ2-1	-	TRBV20-1	CSAPPSPGDNNEQFF	TGCAGTGCCCCCCCGTCACCGGGAGACAACAATGAGCAGTTCTTC
few	TRBJ2-1	-	TRBV3-1	CASSQDIREYDNEQFF	TGTGCCAGCAGCCAAGATATCAGAGAGTATGACAATGAGCAGTTCTTC
-	TRBJ1-6	-	TRBV6-1	CASSTFVPPPLHF	TGTGCCAGCAGTACATTCGTTCCTCCACCCCTCCACTTT
few	TRBJ2-7	-	TRBV19	CATGQYYEQYF	TGTGCCACCGGACAATATTACGAGCAGTACTTC
many	TRBJ1-5	-	TRBV27	CASRLLAVNQPQHF	TGTGCCAGCAGGCTTCTCGCGGTTAATCAGCCCCAGCATTTT
-	TRBJ2-7	-	TRBV3-1	CASSQWGDEQYF	TGTGCCAGCAGCCAATGGGGGGACGAGCAGTACTTC
-	TRBJ1-2	-	TRBV10-1	CASSESPERGYSF	TGCGCCAGCAGTGAGTCGCCAGAACGTGGCTACAGCTTC
few	TRBJ1-1	TRBD1	TRBV5-6	CASSLVDREYTEAFF	TGTGCCAGCAGCTTGGTCGACAGGGAGTATACTGAAGCTTTCTTT
-	TRBJ2-5	-	TRBV30	CAWSVYSQETQYF	TGTGCCTGGAGTGTATACAGTCAAGAGACCCAGTACTTC
-	TRBJ2-1	TRBD2	TRBV14	CASTRGSSYNEQFF	TGTGCCAGCACCCGCGGGAGCTCCTACAATGAGCAGTTCTTC
few	TRBJ2-7	-	TRBV20-1	CSASGGGNYEQYF	TGCAGTGCTAGCGGCGGGGGCAACTACGAGCAGTACTTC
many	TRBJ2-1	TRBD1	TRBV2	CASSTYGTGKNEQFF	TGTGCCAGCAGCACATACGGGACAGGAAAAAATGAGCAGTTCTTC
-	TRBJ1-2	-	TRBV14	CASSQAWSGYTF	TGTGCCAGCAGCCAAGCCTGGAGTGGCTACACCTTC
many	TRBJ1-6	-	TRBV12-3/TRBV12-4	CASWGVVGQEVSLHF	TGTGCCAGCTGGGGCGTAGTGGGACAAGAGGTGTCCCTCCACTTT
many	TRBJ2-7	-	TRBV27	CASAWTLSSYEQYF	TGTGCCAGCGCATGGACTTTAAGCTCCTACGAGCAGTACTTC
many	TRBJ1-2	-	TRBV6-2/TRBV6-3	CASSLLQFMEGYTF	TGTGCCAGCAGTTTGCTACAGTTTATGGAGGGCTACACCTTC
-	TRBJ2-3	TRBD1	TRBV12-3/TRBV12-4	CASLGQLTDTQYF	TGTGCCAGCCTGGGACAGCTCACAGATACGCAGTATTTT
-	TRBJ2-1	-	TRBV6-4	CASRARGEANEQFF	TGTGCCAGCAGGGCACGAGGGGAGGCCAATGAGCAGTTCTTC